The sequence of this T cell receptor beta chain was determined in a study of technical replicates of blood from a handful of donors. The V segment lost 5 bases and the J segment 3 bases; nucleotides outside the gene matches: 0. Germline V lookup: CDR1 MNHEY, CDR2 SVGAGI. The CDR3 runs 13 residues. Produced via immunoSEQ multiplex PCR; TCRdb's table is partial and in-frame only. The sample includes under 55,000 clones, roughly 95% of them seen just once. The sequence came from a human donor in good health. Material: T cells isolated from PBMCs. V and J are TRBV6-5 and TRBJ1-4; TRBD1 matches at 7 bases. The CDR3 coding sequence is TGTGCCAGCAGTGGGACAGCTAATGAAAAACTGTTTTTT. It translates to CASSGTANEKLFF.